This T cell receptor (beta chain) was profiled in a study of CD8 T cells in Susac syndrome. The overall study: Blood was drawn from Susac syndrome patients while they were therapy-naive, on corticosteroids, or on intravenous immunoglobulin alone. Study conclusions and caveats: The CD4+ T cell repertoires from Susac syndrome exhibited no clonal expansion. It was acknowledged in the study that its TCR sequencing and HLA analysis involved a relatively small number of individuals.

RNA, at about 0.45 to 1 ug, was reverse transcribed with random hexamers. The TCR beta CDR3 was amplified by immunoSEQ multiplex PCR across 54 Vbeta, 13 Jbeta. TCRdb ran MiXCR on the immunoSEQ multiplex PCR reads and lists one entry per CDR3 protein. The table includes under 200,000 distinct CDR3 sequences, roughly 91% detected once. The length of the CDR3 is 14 residues. In germline, CDR1 is LNHDA, CDR2 SQIVND (reference sequence). Trimming pared 5 bases from V and 2 bases from J, leaving 10 bases between. On this clonotype itself: Its target is not known.

Sequenced: CD4+ T cells from PBMCs. The origin of this receptor is a human donor with Susac syndrome. This chain joins TRBV19 and TRBJ1-5; D call uncertain. The CDR3 region is CASSGVGGNQPQHF. Written as DNA, the CDR3 is TGTGCCAGTAGTGGGGTAGGCGGCAATCAGCCCCAGCATTTT.